This is a list of T cell receptor beta chains from one sample in a study of beta chain features in type 1 diabetes. Clones were read by immunoSEQ multiplex PCR, and TCRdb kept only the in-frame ones, dropping some. Counted here are approximately 160,000 clones, approximately 8.1% occurring once; the ten biggest clones make up 0.55% to 0.65%. The sequencing input was central memory CD4+ T cells from blood. Receptors were obtained from a young man in good health. Each CDR3 is given with its conserved first and last residue. The D gene is left open where the match is weak. Clone size, where shown, is once, few, many, or a class for clones that have expanded.

D: NA
V: TRBV7-2
J: TRBJ2-6
size: NA
length: 14
CDR3: CASRIASGANVLTF
DNA: TGTGCCAGCAGGATAGCCTCTGGGGCCAACGTCCTGACTTTC

D: TRBD1
V: TRBV4-2
J: TRBJ1-1
size: few
length: 14
CDR3: CASSQNTGGTEAFF
DNA: TGTGCCAGCAGCCAAAACACAGGGGGCACTGAAGCTTTCTTT

D: NA
V: TRBV7-2
J: TRBJ2-4
size: NA
length: 14
CDR3: CASSLNPGENIQYF
DNA: TGTGCCAGCAGCTTAAATCCGGGGGAAAACATTCAGTACTTC

D: TRBD1
V: TRBV25-1
J: TRBJ2-5
size: NA
length: 16
CDR3: CASSERLGQGKETQYF
DNA: TGTGCCAGCAGTGAAAGGCTGGGACAGGGGAAGGAGACCCAGTACTTC

D: NA
V: TRBV14
J: TRBJ2-3
size: few
length: 12
CDR3: CASSHRWDTQYF
DNA: TGTGCCAGCAGCCACCGGTGGGATACGCAGTATTTT

D: NA
V: TRBV20-1
J: TRBJ1-1
size: many
length: 11
CDR3: CSVGGETEAFF
DNA: TGCAGTGTAGGAGGGGAGACTGAAGCTTTCTTT

D: TRBD1
V: TRBV7-6
J: TRBJ1-4
size: few
length: 16
CDR3: CASSLDRGGMNEKLFF
DNA: TGTGCCAGCAGCCTTGACAGGGGAGGAATGAATGAAAAACTGTTTTTT

D: NA
V: TRBV7-3
J: TRBJ2-1
size: few
length: 15
CDR3: CASSLYAGYNGEQFF
DNA: TGTGCCAGCAGCTTATACGCAGGGTATAATGGGGAGCAGTTCTTC

D: TRBD1
V: TRBV2
J: TRBJ1-5
size: many
length: 15
CDR3: CASGGTGGAIQPQHF
DNA: TGTGCCAGCGGGGGGACAGGGGGCGCGATTCAGCCCCAGCATTTT

D: NA
V: TRBV5-4
J: TRBJ1-4
size: NA
length: 14
CDR3: CASSPTATNEKLFF
DNA: TGTGCCAGCAGCCCAACTGCAACTAATGAAAAACTGTTTTTT

D: NA
V: TRBV7-2
J: TRBJ2-5
size: NA
length: 15
CDR3: CASSLVAGVGETQYF
DNA: TGTGCCAGCAGCTTAGTCGCAGGGGTGGGGGAGACCCAGTACTTC

D: TRBD2
V: TRBV29-1
J: TRBJ2-3
size: few
length: 16
CDR3: CSVEDRVAGEVDTQYF
DNA: TGCAGCGTTGAAGATCGAGTAGCGGGAGAAGTAGATACGCAGTATTTT

D: TRBD1
V: TRBV6-6
J: TRBJ2-3
size: few
length: 15
CDR3: CASRRTGGASDTQYF
DNA: TGTGCCAGCAGAAGGACAGGGGGCGCGTCAGATACGCAGTATTTT

D: NA
V: TRBV25-1
J: TRBJ1-2
size: NA
length: 14
CDR3: CASSGQRRGYGYTF
DNA: TGTGCCAGCAGTGGCCAGCGAAGAGGGTATGGCTACACCTTC

D: NA
V: TRBV27
J: TRBJ2-2
size: few
length: 17
CDR3: CASSSSTVRGNTGELFF
DNA: TGTGCCAGCAGTTCCTCAACTGTAAGGGGGAACACCGGGGAGCTGTTTTTT

D: NA
V: TRBV6-5
J: TRBJ2-3
size: NA
length: 15
CDR3: CASSYSSGAGDTQYF
DNA: TGTGCCAGCAGTTACAGCTCGGGTGCCGGGGATACGCAGTATTTT